This TCR beta chain was found in a study of identical twins. A universal primer site came from template switching; cDNA carried unique molecular identifiers. TCRdb passed the 5' RACE reads through MiXCR, listing each CDR3 protein once. The data hold 1.5 million to 2 million distinct CDR3 sequences, with about 31% observed a single time. With regard to this clonotype: The antigen is not known. The junction and the germline gene differ at one end; a read error may be behind it.

Study results and limitations: An excess of low generation probability was shown by twin-shared out-of-frame alpha sequences. Researchers reported weaker excess twin sharing in beta out-of-frame sequences. A lower insertion count was a feature of abundant cord blood beta clonotypes, with no such feature in memory repertoires.

The CDR3 extends over 11 amino acids. The receptor comes from a newborn girl in good health. The V and J genes are TRBV12-3 or TRBV12-4 and TRBJ2-5; D remains unclear. The sequencing input was cord blood. CDR3 residues: CAGRAQETQYF. CDR3 bases: TGTGCCGGCAGAGCACAAGAGACCCAGTACTTC.